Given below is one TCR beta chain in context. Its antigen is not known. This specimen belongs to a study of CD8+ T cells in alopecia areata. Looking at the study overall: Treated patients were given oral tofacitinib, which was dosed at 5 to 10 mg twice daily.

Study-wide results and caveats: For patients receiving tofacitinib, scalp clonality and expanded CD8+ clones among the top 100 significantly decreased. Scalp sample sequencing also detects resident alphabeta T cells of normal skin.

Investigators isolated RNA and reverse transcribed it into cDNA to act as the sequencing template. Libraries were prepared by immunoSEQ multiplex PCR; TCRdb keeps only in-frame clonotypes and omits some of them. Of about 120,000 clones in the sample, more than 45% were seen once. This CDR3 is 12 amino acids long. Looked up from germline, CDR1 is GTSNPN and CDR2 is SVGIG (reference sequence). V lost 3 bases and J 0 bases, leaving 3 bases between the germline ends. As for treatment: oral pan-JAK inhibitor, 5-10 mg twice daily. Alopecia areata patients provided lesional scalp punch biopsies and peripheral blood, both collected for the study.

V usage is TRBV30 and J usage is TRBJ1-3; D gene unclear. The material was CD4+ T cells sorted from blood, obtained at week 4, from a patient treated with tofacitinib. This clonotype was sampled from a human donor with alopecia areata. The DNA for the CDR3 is TGTGCCTGGAGCCCCTCTGGAAACACCATATATTTT. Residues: CAWSPSGNTIYF. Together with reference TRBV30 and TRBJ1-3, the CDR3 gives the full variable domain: SQTIHQWPATLVQPVGSPLSLECTVEGTSNPNLYWYRQAAGRGLQLLFYSVGIGQISSEVPQNLSASRPQDRQFILSSKKLLLSDSGFYLCAWSPSGNTIYFGEGSWLTVV.